This T cell receptor (beta chain) was identified in a study of cytomegalovirus exposure and HLA in healthy donors. This PCR relied on a set of 60 Vbeta primers and 13 Jbeta primers. Using immunoSEQ multiplex PCR, the repertoire was profiled, and TCRdb retains in-frame clones only, with some absent. The sample lists some 130,000 clones, roughly 80% occurring once. Whole-study findings and limits: A few CMV-associated chains proved CMV antigen-specific in vitro. Several of the most significant clusters appeared linked to common viral pathogens, based on a later analysis. In all likelihood, a cluster of highly shared sequence variants was a sequencing artifact. A later examination showed that TCR association rates differed by HLA locus, with DRB1 most and HLA-C fewest.

Worth noting for this clone: Its antigen is not known.

The CDR3 contains 13 residues. V lost 5 bases and J lost 0, with 6 bases in between. CDR1 is MDHEN, CDR2 SYDVKM, per germline. The source of this sequence is a man between 35 and 55 years old in good health and CMV-seronegative. The chain employs TRBV28 and TRBJ2-3; D is unclear. The specimen was PBMCs. The chain's CDR3 is CASSRVSTDTQYF. The CDR3 DNA sequence: TGTGCCAGCAGTCGGGTTAGCACAGATACGCAGTATTTT.